This T cell receptor (beta chain) emerged from a study of identical twins. Germline V gives CDR1 SGDLS, CDR2 YYNGEE. The V gene end was trimmed by 3 bases and the J gene end by 4 bases; junction bases not matched to a gene: 3. The CDR3 contains 14 residues. Notes on this clonotype: Antigen unknown.

General observations from the study: Some out-of-frame alpha sequences were shared by twins, and these showed excess low generation probability.

TCRdb redid the calling of the 5' RACE reads with MiXCR, one entry per CDR3 protein. The table shows 500,000 to 550,000 distinct CDR3 sequences, with about a fifth occurring only once. These data were also filed under a second study, of yellow fever vaccine responses in identical twins.

The sample comprised CD4+ T cells sorted from blood. The clonotype was recovered from a woman younger than 30 in good health. The rearrangement joins TRBV9 to TRBJ2-2; the match to TRBD2 covers 7 bases. The CDR3 loop reads CASSAGGFTGELFF. CDR3 DNA: TGTGCCAGCAGCGCGGGAGGATTCACCGGGGAGCTGTTTTTT.